The rows below give T cell receptor beta chains drawn from one sample of a study of shared clonotypes between healthy human individuals. Measured with immunoSEQ multiplex PCR; TCRdb has only the in-frame clones, and not every one. The table records more than 2 million clones, about 93% of them present only once. Sequencing used naive CD8+ T cells from PBMCs. These receptors were obtained from a man between 18 and 29 years old in good health. Some clones in this sample may be carry-over from other donors' samples. Both conserved end residues are part of each CDR3. Fields, in order: V gene, J gene, CDR3 protein.

v_call: TRBV12-5; j_call: TRBJ2-1; cdr3_aa: CASAPRGLQGLTIYNEQFF
v_call: TRBV6-6; j_call: TRBJ1-2; cdr3_aa: CASSSGGQLYGYTF
v_call: TRBV29-1; j_call: TRBJ1-2; cdr3_aa: CSVEERDGVYGYTF
v_call: TRBV11-1; j_call: TRBJ1-2; cdr3_aa: CASSLTQGLTGGYTF
v_call: TRBV7-9; j_call: TRBJ2-7; cdr3_aa: CASSLVGSPYEQYF
v_call: TRBV19; j_call: TRBJ1-2; cdr3_aa: CASSWAGDNYGYTF
v_call: TRBV13; j_call: TRBJ2-5; cdr3_aa: CASSLDGALETQYF
v_call: TRBV9; j_call: TRBJ2-1; cdr3_aa: CASSPNKLRGVMDEQFF
v_call: TRBV9; j_call: TRBJ2-6; cdr3_aa: CASSLTRTGDYSGANVLTF
v_call: TRBV28; j_call: TRBJ1-4; cdr3_aa: CASTARFRPTNEKLFF
v_call: TRBV4-3; j_call: TRBJ2-1; cdr3_aa: CASSQGTGEQFF
v_call: TRBV10-1; j_call: TRBJ2-7; cdr3_aa: CASSDGIYEQYF
v_call: TRBV7-9; j_call: TRBJ2-7; cdr3_aa: CASSPQGNLYEQYF
v_call: TRBV28; j_call: TRBJ2-7; cdr3_aa: CASSLGTGIFYEQYF
v_call: TRBV5-3; j_call: TRBJ1-3; cdr3_aa: CARSTPGLGNSGNTIYF
v_call: TRBV7-8; j_call: TRBJ2-5; cdr3_aa: CASSFEGEETQYF